Presented here are 20 T cell receptor beta chains from one specimen sequenced in a study of T cells in women clearing cervical HPV infection. Only in-frame clones appear in the TCRdb table, and some are missing; sequencing was by immunoSEQ multiplex PCR. Recorded for this sample: fewer than 30,000 clones. The sequencing sample was made of blood buffy coat. The receptors shown here come from a woman aged 18 to 69 with a cervical HPV16 infection that either progressed to CIN3+ or cleared (not recorded which).

Notes on this clone: The CDR3 end lies 3 residues beyond the end of the read and is filled in from the germline J gene. The rearrangement links TRBV5-1 to TRBJ1-3, with D tentatively TRBD1 (6 bases). Germline assignment: CDR1 SGHRS and CDR2 YFSETQ. This CDR3 region has 15 residues. Trimming took 0 bases from V and 0 from J, leaving 7 bases between them. The sequenced CDR3 bases are TGCGCCAGCAGCTTGGGACAGGCCTCTGGAAACACC. Its translation: CASSLGQASGNT. The whole CDR3 sequence reads CASSLGQASGNTIYF.

A word on this clone: The read stops 3 residues short of the end of the CDR3; the missing end is completed from the germline J gene. V usage is TRBV2 and J usage is TRBJ2-2; TRBD2 aligns across 13 bases. J lost 5 bases, V lost 4 bases, and 1 base had no gene match. The CDR3 is made up of 15 amino acids. Germline loops: CDR1 SNHLY, CDR2 FYNNEI. The part of the CDR3 DNA that was read is TGTGCCAGCAGTGGACTAGCGGGAGGTACCGGGGAG. Residues: CASSGLAGGTGE. The whole CDR3 protein is CASSGLAGGTGELFF.

Regarding this clone: The CDR3 end lies 3 residues beyond the end of the read and is filled in from the germline J gene. The chain employs TRBV7-9 and TRBJ1-1; 9 bases are a match to TRBD1. The CDR3 contains 13 residues. CDR1 SEHNR and CDR2 FQNEAQ come from the germline V gene (reference sequence). The J segment lost 4 bases and the V segment lost 6 bases, leaving 3 bases of the junction unmatched. Partial CDR3 DNA: TGTGCCAGCAGTAAACAGGGGGCCACTGAA. Amino acids: CASSKQGATE. The full CDR3 protein reads CASSKQGATEAFF. Supplemented by reference TRBV7-9 and TRBJ1-1, the full variable domain reads DTGVSQNPRHKITKRGQNVTFRCDPISEHNRLYWYRQTLGQGPEFLTYFQNEAQLEKSRLLSDRFSAERPKGSFSTLEIQRTEQGDSAMYLCASSKQGATEAFFGQGTRLTVV.

Worth noting for this clone: The read finishes 3 residues shy of the CDR3 end, and the germline J gene is used to complete it. V gene TRBV19 combines with J gene TRBJ2-6; 8 positions agree with TRBD1. With V trimmed by 4 bases and J by 2 bases, 7 bases remained unmatched. CDR1 and CDR2 from the germline V gene are LNHDA and SQIVND (reference sequence). The CDR3 is made up of 17 amino acids. The part of the CDR3 DNA that was read is TGTGCCAGTAGTAACCTAGGGACAGGACCTGGGGCCAACGTC. This encodes CASSNLGTGPGANV. The entire CDR3 is CASSNLGTGPGANVLTF.

As to this clone: The CDR3 end falls 3 residues outside the read, so it is completed with the germline J gene. The V gene is TRBV19, the J gene TRBJ2-1; 8 positions agree with TRBD2. The CDR3 extends over 16 amino acids. Per the germline V gene, CDR1 is LNHDA and CDR2 is SQIVND (reference sequence). After removal of 3 bases from V and 1 base from J, the junction contained 5 bases not matched to a gene. CDR3 protein: CASSMSGSKSYNEQFF. CDR3 bases read: TGTGCCAGTAGTATGAGCGGGAGTAAGTCCTACAATGAG. Combining the CDR3 with reference TRBV19 and TRBJ2-1 gives the whole variable domain DGGITQSPKYLFRKEGQNVTLSCEQNLNHDAMYWYRQDPGQGLRLIYYSQIVNDFQKGDIAEGYSVSREKKESFPLTVTSAQKNPTAFYLCASSMSGSKSYNEQFFGPGTRLTVL.

Notes on this clone: The read terminates 3 residues before the CDR3 end, so the remaining end is supplied by the germline J gene. The genes are TRBV3-1 (or the pseudogene TRBV3-2) and TRBJ2-1; D remains ambiguous. The CDR3 totals 15 residues. V was cut by 0 bases and J by 2 bases, with 8 bases left in between. Germline lookup yields CDR1 LGHDT and CDR2 YNNKEL (reference sequence). This CDR3 reads CASSQEPSTYNEQFF. CDR3 DNA (partial): TGTGCCAGCAGCCAAGAGCCCTCTACCTACAATGAG.

Notes on this clone: The CDR3 end is not reached by the read, which stops 3 residues before it; the germline J gene fills it in. The same CDR3 is also encoded by other DNA sequences in this sample. This sequence joins TRBV2 and TRBJ1-2; D gene ambiguous. Germline V gene data show CDR1 as SNHLY and CDR2 as FYNNEI. The CDR3 has 14 amino acids. CDR3 bases read: TGTGCCAGCAGTGAAAGACTAGCGGGAGAGGAC. Encoded protein: CASSERLAGED. The whole CDR3 region reads CASSERLAGEDYTF.

Worth noting for this clone: The read terminates 3 residues ahead of where the CDR3 ends, so the germline J gene completes it. This rearrangement joins TRBV5-1 to TRBJ2-7; the D is unclear. This CDR3 has 13 residues. Germline CDR1 SGHRS, CDR2 YFSETQ. V dropped 2 bases and J dropped 2 bases, with 8 bases sitting between them. CDR3 bases read: TGCGCCAGCAGCTTTGATCCAGCCTACGAG. Its protein is CASSFDPAYE. The whole CDR3 sequence is CASSFDPAYEQYF. The whole variable domain, remainder taken from reference TRBV5-1 and TRBJ2-7, is KAGVTQTPRYLIKTRGQQVTLSCSPISGHRSVSWYQQTPGQGLQFLFEYFSETQRNKGNFPGRFSGRQFSNSRSEMNVSTLELGDSALYLCASSFDPAYEQYFGPGTRLTVT.

About this clone: The CDR3 goes on 3 residues after the read ends, and that part is filled in from the germline J gene. The rearrangement joins TRBV2 to TRBJ2-3; possible D gene TRBD1, 7 bases. Germline lookup yields CDR1 SNHLY and CDR2 FYNNEI. CDR3 length: 16 residues. CDR3 sequence reads: CASSEPGQRVRETQYF. The DNA read from the CDR3 is TGTGCCAGCAGCGAACCGGGACAGAGGGTACGGGAGACG.

Turning to this clone: The read comes to an end 3 residues before the CDR3 does, leaving the germline J gene to fill in the end. The rearrangement links TRBV7-9 to TRBJ1-4, with 7 nucleotides matching TRBD1. Germline CDR1 and CDR2: SEHNR and FQNEAQ (reference sequence). This CDR3 has 14 residues. The part of the CDR3 DNA that was read is TGTGCCAGCAGCTTCGGGACAGCCAATTCACCA. This gives the protein CASSFGTANSP. The whole CDR3 reads CASSFGTANSPLFF.

Regarding this clone: The read falls 3 residues short of the CDR3 end, and the missing part is taken from the germline J gene. The gene calls are TRBV12-3 or TRBV12-4 and TRBJ1-2; TRBD1 matches at 7 bases. The CDR3 loop spans 14 amino acids. The ends lost 2 bases at V and 6 bases at J; junction bases unmatched: 6. CDR3 DNA, as far as it was read: TGTGCCAGCAGTTTAAGCAACAGGGGAGATGGC. Protein: CASSLSNRGDG. The full CDR3 protein reads CASSLSNRGDGYTF.

About this clone: The CDR3 extends 3 residues past the end of the read, so its final part is completed from the germline J gene. The genes are TRBV7-9 and TRBJ1-2, with 7 bases lining up with TRBD1. The CDR3 sequence is 14 residues long. J lost 5 bases, V lost 5 bases, and 8 bases had no gene match. Per germline, CDR1 SEHNR and CDR2 FQNEAQ (reference sequence). CDR3 DNA (partial): TGTGCCAGCAGCCCGCTGGCAGGGGGGTATGGC. As protein: CASSPLAGGYG. The entire CDR3 protein is CASSPLAGGYGYTF.

For this clone: Read sequence stops 3 residues before the CDR3 end, and the germline J gene provides the missing end. The chain employs TRBV19 and TRBJ2-2; D is perhaps TRBD1 (5 bases). The CDR3 sequence is 16 residues long. Looked up from germline, CDR1 is LNHDA and CDR2 is SQIVND (reference sequence). The covered CDR3 bases are TGTGCCAGTATTGACGGTGCAGGGTTTTCTAATGAAAAG. Residues: CASIDGAGFSNEK. The CDR3 in full is CASIDGAGFSNEKLFF.

Points on this clone: The read ends 3 residues shy of where the CDR3 ends; the end is completed using the germline J gene. The rearrangement links TRBV13 to TRBJ2-3, with TRBD1 identical over 9 bases. Germline V gene sequence: CDR1 PRHDT, CDR2 FYEKMQ (reference sequence). The CDR3 has 16 residues. Partial CDR3 DNA: TGTGCCAGCAGCTTAGGCGGGACAGGGATGAAAGAGACG. Its protein is CASSLGGTGMKET. The CDR3 in its entirety is CASSLGGTGMKETQYF.

A word on this clone: The read stops 3 residues short of the end of the CDR3; the missing end is completed from the germline J gene. This rearrangement joins TRBV12-3 or TRBV12-4 to TRBJ2-7; 7 positions match TRBD1. V lost 4 bases, J lost 2 bases, and 5 bases stayed unmatched. The CDR3 is made up of 14 amino acids. The sequenced part of the CDR3 DNA is TGTGCCAGCAGTTCGCGAGGGACAGCCTACGAG. Its translation: CASSSRGTAYE. The whole CDR3 protein reads CASSSRGTAYEQYF.

Concerning this clone itself: The CDR3 goes on 3 residues after the read ends, and that part is filled in from the germline J gene. The chain has TRBV7-9 and TRBJ2-3; D gene uncertain. Germline CDR1 SEHNR, CDR2 FQNEAQ (reference sequence). Trimming cost V 5 bases and J 0 bases, with 3 bases left between them. The CDR3 loop spans 12 amino acids. CDR3 DNA (partial): TGTGCCAGCAGCACAAGCACAGATACG. This translates into CASSTSTDT. From start to end, the CDR3 is CASSTSTDTQYF.

To note about this clone: The read ends 3 residues shy of where the CDR3 ends; the end is completed using the germline J gene. This sequence joins TRBV7-9 and TRBJ2-5, with D uncertain. Germline loops: CDR1 SEHNR, CDR2 FQNEAQ (reference sequence). Trimming stripped 8 bases from V and 3 bases from J, with 19 bases between. This CDR3 has 15 residues. CDR3 protein: CASGLRSALKETQYF. CDR3 bases read: TGTGCCAGCGGCCTCCGGAGCGCCCTAAAAGAGACC. The variable domain in full, completed from reference TRBV7-9 and TRBJ2-5, reads DTGVSQNPRHKITKRGQNVTFRCDPISEHNRLYWYRQTLGQGPEFLTYFQNEAQLEKSRLLSDRFSAERPKGSFSTLEIQRTEQGDSAMYLCASGLRSALKETQYFGPGTRLLVL.

The covered CDR3 bases are TGCAGCGTTGTCGTCGGGGACTATGGC. It translates to CSVVVGDYG. The CDR3 as a whole reads CSVVVGDYGYTF. V usage is TRBV29-1 and J usage is TRBJ1-2; D unresolved. Sequencing ends 3 residues short of the CDR3 end; the germline J gene provides the rest. Between the trimmed V and J ends, which lost 4 bases and 3 bases, there was a span of 9 bases. This CDR3 is 12 amino acids long. Germline CDR1 SQVTM, CDR2 ANQGSEA. The full variable domain, its missing parts supplied by reference TRBV29-1 and TRBJ1-2, is SAVISQKPSRDICQRGTSLTIQCQVDSQVTMMFWYRQQPGQSLTLIATANQGSEATYESGFVIDKFPISRPNLTFSTLTVSNMSPEDSSIYLCSVVVGDYGYTFGSGTRLTVV.

As to this clone: The sequenced fragment ends 3 residues before the CDR3 boundary, so the rest is inferred from the germline J gene. The V and J genes are TRBV7-9 and TRBJ1-2, with D unresolved. CDR3 length: 13 residues. CDR1 SEHNR and CDR2 FQNEAQ come from the germline V gene (reference sequence). CDR3 DNA, as far as it was read: TGTGCCAGCAGCTCCTTAGCTACTTACGAC. Its protein product is CASSSLATYD. The entire CDR3 is CASSSLATYDYTF.

In the case of this clone: Sequencing ends 3 residues short of the CDR3 end; the germline J gene provides the rest. The chain combines TRBV20-1 with TRBJ2-1, with D perhaps matching TRBD1 (6 bases). This CDR3 region has 16 residues. V lost 2 bases, J lost 2 bases, and 16 bases lay in between. Germline CDR1 is DFQATT and CDR2 is SNEGSKA (reference sequence). The CDR3 sequence: CSARSPAQGPYNEQFF. CDR3 DNA (partial): TGCAGTGCTAGAAGCCCAGCGCAGGGGCCCTACAATGAG.